A selection of T cell receptor beta chains follows, all from one sample in a study of T-cell reconstitution after alpha-beta-depleted transplantation in children. TCRdb redid the calling of the PCR reads with MiXCR, one entry per CDR3 protein. The sample has around 670,000 distinct CDR3 sequences; over 10% are singletons. The sequencing used PBMCs, collected before TCRalphabeta/CD19-depleted stem cell transplant. The receptor source for this set is a girl aged 2-10 years with congenital amegakaryocytic thrombocytopenia, due to receive a stem cell transplant. Both conserved end residues are part of each CDR3. The D gene is left open where the match is weak. Expanded clones are given a class, and other clones once, few, many or no size at all.

size	D	J	V	CDR3	DNA
-	-	TRBJ1-4	TRBV28	CAILDGNEKLFF	TGTGCCATCCTGGACGGAAATGAAAAACTGTTTTTT
-	-	TRBJ2-1	TRBV5-1	CASSRGLGANEQFF	TGCGCCAGCAGCCGGGGACTGGGGGCCAATGAGCAGTTCTTC
many	TRBD2	TRBJ2-1	TRBV20-1	CSAGKTSGVGSEQFF	TGCAGTGCTGGGAAGACTAGCGGGGTGGGGAGTGAGCAGTTCTTC
many	-	TRBJ2-3	TRBV20-1	CSARVLSTDTQYF	TGCAGTGCTAGAGTTCTTAGCACAGATACGCAGTATTTT
few	TRBD1	TRBJ1-4	TRBV20-1	CCATGTGGQLTNEKLFF	TGCTGTGCTACCGGGACAGGGGGTCAATTGACTAATGAAAAACTGTTTTTT
many	-	TRBJ2-1	TRBV20-1	CSARALTFGSYNEQFF	TGCAGTGCTAGAGCTCTAACGTTCGGCTCCTACAATGAGCAGTTCTTC
many	-	TRBJ2-7	TRBV29-1	CSVRQSYEQYF	TGCAGCGTTAGACAGTCCTACGAGCAGTACTTC
few	TRBD1	TRBJ2-4	TRBV10-3	CAISDPGTGKNIQYF	TGTGCCATCAGTGATCCCGGGACAGGGAAAAACATTCAGTACTTC
many	-	TRBJ2-7	TRBV5-1	CASRPNGLDSRIYEQYF	TGCGCCAGCAGGCCTAACGGCCTTGACAGCCGAATCTACGAGCAGTACTTC
many	-	TRBJ1-1	TRBV11-2	CASSLEPRPYWYTEAFF	TGTGCCAGCAGCTTAGAGCCTCGGCCTTATTGGTATACTGAAGCTTTCTTT
-	-	TRBJ1-4	TRBV29-1	CSAELGSNEKLFF	TGCAGCGCAGAGCTAGGTAGTAATGAAAAACTGTTTTTT
many	-	TRBJ2-1	TRBV4-1	CASSQDHGSYNEQFF	TGCGCCAGCAGCCAAGACCACGGGAGCTACAATGAGCAGTTCTTC
few	TRBD2	TRBJ2-1	TRBV12-3/TRBV12-4	CASSLIGTSGRRWNEQFF	TGTGCCAGCAGTTTAATAGGGACTAGCGGGAGACGATGGAATGAGCAGTTCTTC
many	-	TRBJ1-1	TRBV6-6	CASSYYGPEAFF	TGTGCCAGCAGTTACTACGGGCCTGAAGCTTTCTTT
-	-	TRBJ2-7	TRBV5-1	CASTLGDFSYEQYF	TGCGCCAGCACCCTCGGGGACTTCTCCTACGAGCAGTACTTC
-	-	TRBJ1-2	TRBV7-2	CASSLNLPGNGYTF	TGTGCCAGCAGCCTCAATCTACCAGGGAATGGCTACACCTTC
-	-	TRBJ2-5	TRBV19	CASSIAEIETQYF	TGTGCCAGTAGTATAGCGGAGATAGAGACCCAGTACTTC
-	-	TRBJ1-2	TRBV28	CASSRLIHKRKAGYTF	TGTGCCAGCAGTCGTCTTATCCACAAGAGAAAGGCCGGCTACACCTTC
-	TRBD2	TRBJ2-7	TRBV2	CASSTRTSGRHVEYF	TGTGCCAGCAGTACCCGGACTAGCGGGAGGCATGTCGAGTACTTC
-	-	TRBJ2-7	TRBV7-9	CASSWDGNEQYF	TGTGCCAGCAGCTGGGACGGGAACGAGCAGTACTTC
-	TRBD1	TRBJ1-1	TRBV11-1	CASSLVGRGQVFAWNTEAFF	TGTGCCAGCAGCTTAGTCGGGCGAGGACAGGTCTTCGCGTGGAACACTGAAGCTTTCTTT
few	-	TRBJ2-7	TRBV6-5	CASSYGEAYEQYF	TGTGCCAGCAGTTACGGGGAAGCCTACGAGCAGTACTTC
-	-	TRBJ2-7	TRBV20-1	CSARDLERYEQYF	TGCAGTGCTAGAGATCTCGAGAGATACGAGCAGTACTTC
-	TRBD1	TRBJ2-1	TRBV27	CASRGDRGIYNEQFF	TGTGCCAGCAGAGGTGACAGGGGAATCTACAATGAGCAGTTCTTC
few	TRBD2	TRBJ2-1	TRBV4-2	CASSQALSTLSSGSYNEQFF	TGTGCCAGCAGCCAAGCCTTATCGACTCTTTCTAGCGGGAGTTACAATGAGCAGTTCTTC
many	-	TRBJ2-7	TRBV30	CAWSVRDPYEQYF	TGTGCCTGGAGTGTACGTGATCCCTACGAGCAGTACTTC
many	-	TRBJ2-3	TRBV7-2	CASSFTPGAVADTQYF	TGTGCCAGCAGCTTTACTCCGGGGGCAGTTGCGGATACGCAGTATTTT
many	-	TRBJ2-3	TRBV12-3/TRBV12-4	CASSSSPGRSPTQYF	TGTGCCAGCAGTTCCTCGCCGGGGAGGTCTCCAACGCAGTATTTT
many	TRBD2	TRBJ2-1	TRBV5-1	CASSTGTSGNNEQFF	TGCGCCAGCAGCACCGGGACTAGCGGGAACAATGAGCAGTTCTTC
many	-	TRBJ2-2	TRBV5-1	CASSLEATGGELFF	TGCGCCAGCAGCTTGGAGGCGACGGGCGGGGAGCTGTTTTTT
few	TRBD2	TRBJ2-5	TRBV20-1	CSARTSGTAQETQYF	TGCAGTGCCAGGACTAGCGGGACCGCCCAAGAGACCCAGTACTTC
many	-	TRBJ2-2	TRBV20-1	CSAYDEGLTGELFF	TGCAGTGCTTACGACGAGGGACTCACCGGGGAGCTGTTTTTT
few	-	TRBJ2-4	TRBV20-1	CSARDQGNIQYF	TGCAGTGCTAGAGATCAGGGAAACATTCAGTACTTC
many	TRBD1	TRBJ1-1	TRBV20-1	CSASPTGTGLAFF	TGCAGTGCTAGTCCTACCGGGACAGGGCTCGCTTTCTTT
many	TRBD2	TRBJ2-2	TRBV20-1	CSARNSSGNTGELFF	TGCAGTGCTAGAAATTCTAGCGGTAACACCGGGGAGCTGTTTTTT
many	-	TRBJ1-6	TRBV6-5	CASSYSGTLNSPLHF	TGTGCCAGCAGTTACAGTGGGACACTTAATTCACCCCTCCACTTT
many	-	TRBJ2-7	TRBV5-1	CASSLGVQGDEQYF	TGCGCCAGCAGCTTAGGTGTACAGGGAGACGAGCAGTACTTC
many	TRBD2	TRBJ2-2	TRBV12-3/TRBV12-4	CASSLHSGIGTGELFF	TGTGCCAGCAGTCTACATAGCGGGATCGGAACCGGGGAGCTGTTTTTT
-	-	TRBJ2-7	TRBV7-8	CASSARRDGKGYEQYF	TGTGCCAGCAGCGCCCGCCGGGACGGTAAGGGCTACGAGCAGTACTTC
few	TRBD1	TRBJ2-7	TRBV20-1	CSAGQTGVSYEQYF	TGCAGTGCTGGCCAGACAGGGGTTTCCTACGAGCAGTACTTC
many	-	TRBJ2-7	TRBV7-8	CASSLVSTSSYEQYF	TGTGCCAGCAGCTTAGTTTCCACGTCCTCCTACGAGCAGTACTTC
many	-	TRBJ2-7	TRBV5-1	CASSMAPSGEQYF	TGCGCCAGCAGTATGGCGCCGTCGGGCGAGCAGTACTTC
-	TRBD2	TRBJ2-1	TRBV3-1	CASSQALKGGGYNEQFF	TGTGCCAGCAGCCAAGCACTTAAGGGCGGGGGCTACAATGAGCAGTTCTTC
many	-	TRBJ2-7	TRBV28	CASSSSLFASESKGEQYF	TGTGCCAGCAGTTCGTCCTTGTTCGCTAGCGAGTCGAAAGGGGAGCAGTACTTC
-	-	TRBJ2-1	TRBV29-1	CSVEDSVAGGINEQFF	TGCAGCGTTGAAGATTCGGTCGCGGGTGGGATCAATGAGCAGTTCTTC
few	TRBD1	TRBJ2-7	TRBV5-1	CASSLKQGDYEQYF	TGCGCCAGCAGCTTGAAACAGGGGGACTACGAGCAGTACTTC
-	TRBD2	TRBJ2-1	TRBV3-1	CASSQVTSGVVYNEQFF	TGTGCCAGCAGCCAAGTCACTAGCGGGGTAGTTTACAATGAGCAGTTCTTC
-	TRBD2	TRBJ2-3	TRBV5-1	CASSLGAAGSTDTQYF	TGCGCCAGCAGCTTGGGAGCAGCGGGGAGCACAGATACGCAGTATTTT
many	TRBD1	TRBJ1-1	TRBV6-1	CASSPPGQGSGTEAFF	TGTGCCAGCAGTCCCCCGGGACAGGGATCGGGCACTGAAGCTTTCTTT
many	-	TRBJ2-2	TRBV7-9	CASTGELFF	TGTGCCAGCACCGGGGAGCTGTTTTTT
-	TRBD1	TRBJ2-7	TRBV7-9	CASSPTQGMIYEQYF	TGTGCTAGCAGCCCAACACAGGGGATGATCTACGAGCAGTACTTC
many	-	TRBJ2-5	TRBV5-1	CASSLGTNGETQYF	TGCGCCAGCAGCTTGGGGACGAATGGTGAGACCCAGTACTTC
few	-	TRBJ1-2	TRBV20-1	CSARRQDTPGYGYTF	TGCAGTGCTAGGAGGCAGGACACCCCTGGCTATGGCTACACCTTC
many	-	TRBJ2-7	TRBV20-1	CSASSSYEQYF	TGCAGTGCTAGCTCTAGCTACGAGCAGTACTTC
-	TRBD1	TRBJ2-3	TRBV7-2	CASSLSGQVTLSTDTQYF	TGTGCCAGCAGCTTATCGGGACAGGTAACCCTGTCCACAGATACGCAGTATTTT